One T cell receptor beta chain is described in this entry. Its specificity is not known. These data are taken from a study of T cells in Graves' hyperthyroidism and ophthalmopathy. The CDR3 regions of TCR beta were amplified from RNA transcripts. The primer set for the first-round RT-PCR of the TCR CDR3 was HTBI. MiXCR, applied by TCRdb to the multiplex PCR reads, yields one record per CDR3 protein. The sample has approximately 410,000 distinct CDR3 sequences; approximately 13% are singletons. General study findings and limits: The model forecast ophthalmopathy, anticipating it by a median roughly 6.5 months before onset.

Specimen: blood. The source is a woman aged 18-29 years with Graves' hyperthyroidism.

This CDR3 is CASSYRDSNNSPLHF. The DNA for the CDR3 is TGTGCCAGCAGCTATCGGGACAGCAATAATTCACCCCTCCACTTT. The J gene is TRBJ1-6, the V gene TRBV11-2; TRBD1 matches at 7 bases. Germline values: CDR1 SGHAT, CDR2 FQNNGV. Trimming took 4 bases from V and 5 from J; bases not matched to a gene: 5. This CDR3 contains 15 residues.